The 18 T cell receptor beta chains below all came from one sample that was sequenced in a study of early T cells in non-severe SARS-CoV-2 infection. TCRdb itself ran the 5' RACE reads through MiXCR, one entry per CDR3 protein. The table includes some 70,000 distinct CDR3 sequences, about 12% detected once. The sample comprised whole blood. These receptor sequences come from an adult who was a healthcare worker with PCR-confirmed SARS-CoV-2 infection or an uninfected control (not recorded which).

The table lists this clonotype with many counts. V usage is TRBV5-1 and J usage is TRBJ2-2, with a weak D call TRBD2 (5 bases). The CDR3 length is 14 residues. Trimming removed 6 bases at V and 4 bases at J, with 13 bases between. Per germline, CDR1 SGHRS and CDR2 YFSETQ. CDR3 coding DNA: TGCGCCAGCACGGACGGGGTCCGCACCGGGGAGCTGTTTTTT. Translating gives CASTDGVRTGELFF.

V is TRBV6-2 or TRBV6-3 and J is TRBJ2-3, with D possibly being TRBD2 (5 bases). The CDR3 covers 15 residues. Trimming removed 6 bases from V and 2 bases from J, with 15 bases in between. Germline CDR1 is MNHEY and CDR2 is SVGEGT. CDR3 residues: CASSPGKAATDTQYF. In DNA form, the CDR3 reads TGTGCCAGCAGCCCCGGAAAAGCGGCCACAGATACGCAGTATTTT.

This clonotype has only a few counts. The chain joins TRBV28 to TRBJ1-5, with TRBD1 matching 7 bases. Germline lookup yields CDR1 MDHEN and CDR2 SYDVKM. The CDR3 runs to 13 residues. V was pared by 5 bases and J by 8 bases, with 6 bases of the junction left unmatched. The CDR3 DNA is TGTGCCAGCAGTCCCGACAGGGTTGAGCCCCAGCATTTT. Translating gives CASSPDRVEPQHF.

This clonotype was detected only a few times. The rearrangement joins TRBV28 to TRBJ2-7; the match to TRBD2 covers 8 bases. Looked up from germline, CDR1 is MDHEN and CDR2 is SYDVKM. This CDR3 is built from 22 residues. The trim removed 4 bases at V and 0 bases at J, leaving 26 bases unmatched. The CDR3 loop is CASSSLTKQGRLAGLSSYEQYF. CDR3 in DNA: TGTGCCAGCAGTTCCCTCACTAAGCAGGGGCGGCTAGCGGGTCTAAGCTCCTACGAGCAGTACTTC.

This clonotype was observed many times. This chain links TRBV20-1 with TRBJ2-3; D not certain. In germline, CDR1 is DFQATT, CDR2 SNEGSKA (reference sequence). The CDR3 is 15 residues long. Trimming removed 3 bases at V and 0 bases at J, with 13 bases between. CDR3 sequence reads: CSASRRRASTDTQYF. The CDR3 DNA is TGCAGTGCTAGCCGTCGGAGAGCTAGCACAGATACGCAGTATTTT.

The V and J genes are TRBV7-2 and TRBJ1-5, with TRBD1 identical over 7 bases. Germline CDR1 and CDR2: SGHTA and FQGNSA. J gave up 4 bases and V 4 bases, and 13 bases lay outside the gene matches. This CDR3 has 17 amino acids. CDR3 in DNA: TGTGCCAGCAGCTCACAGGGGCCAACACTTCCGAATCAGCCCCAGCATTTT. This encodes CASSSQGPTLPNQPQHF.

This clonotype was detected ten times or more. The CDR3 protein is CASSPSGLNNEQFF. CDR3 nucleotide sequence: TGTGCCAGCAGCCCCTCGGGGCTTAACAATGAGCAGTTCTTC. The chain employs TRBV6-6 and TRBJ2-1; D could derive from TRBD1 or TRBD2 (5 bases each). Germline V gene sequence: CDR1 MNHNY, CDR2 SVGAGI (reference sequence). CDR3 size: 14 residues. Between the trimmed V and J ends, which lost 6 bases and 5 bases, there was a span of 14 bases.

The chain combines TRBV30 with TRBJ1-5; no clear D. CDR1 and CDR2 from the germline V gene are GTSNPN and SVGIG (reference sequence). V was trimmed by 3 bases and J by 0 bases, leaving 6 bases between them. The CDR3 has 13 amino acids. The CDR3 sequence: CAWSRDSNQPQHF. CDR3 coding DNA: TGTGCCTGGAGCCGCGATAGCAATCAGCCCCAGCATTTT.

The chain has TRBV5-1 and TRBJ1-4, with D uncertain. V lost 3 bases and J lost 0, with 6 bases in between. The CDR3 length is 14 residues. CDR1 is SGHRS, CDR2 YFSETQ, per germline. CDR3 sequence reads: CASSYGATNEKLFF. The CDR3 DNA reads as TGCGCCAGCAGCTACGGGGCAACTAATGAAAAACTGTTTTTT.

This clonotype was detected many times. The gene calls are TRBV7-2 and TRBJ2-1; perhaps TRBD2 as D (5 bases). Germline-derived CDR1 and CDR2 are SGHTA and FQGNSA. The V and J ends lost 1 base and 8 bases respectively, with 12 bases between them. The CDR3 is made up of 14 amino acids. The CDR3 sequence: CASSLGLALYEQFF. The CDR3 bases are TGTGCCAGCAGCTTAGGTCTAGCCCTATATGAGCAGTTCTTC.

This clonotype has a count of ten or more. V is TRBV15 and J is TRBJ1-6; TRBD1 might be the D (5 bases). This CDR3 spans 16 amino acids. The germline V and J ends were trimmed by 0 bases and 7 bases, with 13 bases remaining between them. Germline V gives CDR1 LNHNV, CDR2 YYDKDF (reference sequence). The CDR3 DNA reads as TGTGCCACCAGCAGAGATCTCGGAGGGGCAAATTCACCCCTCCACTTT. It translates to CATSRDLGGANSPLHF.

This clonotype was detected ten times or more. CDR3 loop: CSARGDPSYEQYF. The CDR3 nucleotides are TGCAGTGCTAGGGGGGATCCCTCCTACGAGCAGTACTTC. The genes are TRBV20-1 and TRBJ2-7; the D gene could be TRBD1 or TRBD2 (5 bases each). This CDR3 has 13 residues. V was cut by 3 bases and J by 0 bases, with 9 bases left in between. Germline V gives CDR1 DFQATT, CDR2 SNEGSKA (reference sequence).

The chain recombines TRBV27 with TRBJ2-1; D tentatively fits TRBD1 or TRBD2 (5 bases each). Deletions cut 4 bases from V and 2 bases from J, with 9 bases between. Germline CDR1 reads MNHEY; CDR2 reads SMNVEV (reference sequence). This CDR3 contains 14 residues. The CDR3 sequence is CASSSGATYNEQFF. The CDR3 DNA sequence: TGTGCCAGCAGTTCCGGGGCAACCTACAATGAGCAGTTCTTC.

This clonotype was observed a handful of times. V and J are TRBV12-3 or TRBV12-4 and TRBJ2-2, with D possibly matching TRBD2 (6 bases). Between the trimmed V and J ends, which lost 5 bases and 5 bases, there was a span of 12 bases. This CDR3 is built from 14 residues. Here the CDR3 DNA reads TGTGCCAGCAGTCCGTTGGCGGGGACCGGGGAGCTGTTTTTT. Translation gives CASSPLAGTGELFF.

This clonotype has more than one count but fewer than ten. The chain has TRBV28 and TRBJ2-1; a weak D match, TRBD1 (5 bases). Germline V gene lookup returns CDR1 MDHEN and CDR2 SYDVKM. Trimming took 7 bases from V and 6 from J, leaving 13 bases between them. The CDR3 has 13 amino acids. Here the CDR3 DNA reads TGTGCCAGCATTGCCCTAACAGGCAATGAGCAGTTCTTC. Residues: CASIALTGNEQFF.

The table lists this clonotype with a few counts. The chain carries TRBV6-5 and TRBJ2-7; TRBD1 agrees at 7 bases. V gave up 0 bases and J gave up 2 bases; unmatched junction bases: 4. Germline V gene sequence: CDR1 MNHEY, CDR2 SVGAGI. This CDR3 comprises 15 residues. The CDR3 reads CASSYSWTGTYEQYF. CDR3 sequence (DNA): TGTGCCAGCAGTTACTCTTGGACAGGAACCTACGAGCAGTACTTC.

The chain couples TRBV3-1 to TRBJ2-2; 8 bases agree with TRBD1. The length of the CDR3 is 16 residues. J gave up 7 bases and V 4 bases, and 11 bases lay outside the gene matches. Germline V CDR1 and CDR2: LGHDT, YNNKEL (reference sequence). CDR3 coding DNA: TGTGCCAGCAGCCCCCCGGGCCCAGGGGGCATCGGGGAGCTGTTTTTT. Translation: CASSPPGPGGIGELFF.

This clonotype was recorded a few times. The gene calls are TRBV11-2 and TRBJ2-1, with 15 bases that match TRBD2. V lost 4 bases to trimming and J lost 0 bases; unmatched junction nucleotides: 10. This CDR3 contains 20 residues. Germline CDR1 SGHAT, CDR2 FQNNGV. The CDR3, as DNA: TGTGCCAGCAGCTGGGGACTAGCGGGAGGCTACCTTAGCTCCTACAATGAGCAGTTCTTC. Protein: CASSWGLAGGYLSSYNEQFF.